The entry below describes one T cell receptor beta chain. This entry comes from a study of blood T cell repertoires in COVID-19. At the level of the study: The United States, Italy and Spain supplied acute and convalescent COVID-19 samples.

The repertoire was sequenced with immunoSEQ multiplex PCR; TCRdb's copy has only in-frame clones and lacks some. The sample carries around 68,000 clones, approximately 88% recorded once. Sequenced input: peripheral blood. The receptor was derived from a woman aged 45-65 years with acute or convalescent COVID-19.

CDR3 amino acids: CASSLGTANTGELFF. The CDR3 DNA reads TGCGCCAGCAGCTTGGGGACAGCGAACACCGGGGAGCTGTTTTTT. The chain couples TRBV5-1 to TRBJ2-2, with D maybe TRBD1 (6 bases). The germline CDR1 and CDR2 sequences are SGHRS and YFSETQ. The CDR3 sequence is 15 residues long. V lost 0 bases and J lost 0, with 6 bases in between.